This TCR beta chain derives from a study of CD8 T cells in ankylosing spondylitis. Findings and caveats of the study: Blood of patients with ankylosing spondylitis appeared to be characterized by a TCR beta motif of about eight highly homologous variants.

Making the TCR beta libraries involved quantitative 5'-RACE with molecular barcodes. TCRdb called the 5' RACE reads again in MiXCR, with one record for every CDR3 protein. The sample lists about 340,000 distinct CDR3 sequences, approximately 8% occurring once. There are many counts of this clonotype. Its antigen is not identified. The V gene's germline CDR1 is LGHNT and CDR2 FRNRAP. The J segment lost 4 bases and the V segment lost 3 bases, leaving 15 bases of the junction unmatched. The CDR3 spans 20 residues. Sequenced sample: blood, either unsorted or a sorted T cell fraction (not recorded which). The clonotype originates from a male donor with ankylosing spondylitis. The chain carries TRBV12-5 and TRBJ2-1; TRBD2 aligns across 13 bases. CDR3 in DNA: TGTGCTAGTGGTTTACTAGCGGGAGGGCTCGCCCGGGGTCCTTACAATGAGCAGTTCTTC. The encoded protein is CASGLLAGGLARGPYNEQFF.